The sequence of this T cell receptor beta chain was determined in a study of breast tumors, draining lymph nodes, adjacent tissues. Axillary draining lymph nodes of breast cancer patients supplied the node samples. Germline lookup yields CDR1 MNHEY and CDR2 SVGAGI. V was clipped by 4 bases and J by 1 base, with 8 bases between them. The CDR3 runs 14 residues. Whole-study findings and limits: Tumor T cell lymph node origin was a supported hypothesis, not proven. Compared with lymph nodes, tumors were less diverse; compared with nontumor tissue, more. Tumor and nontumor repertoires were significantly more similar in luminal-like than in basal-like breast cancer.

TCRdb itself ran the multiplex PCR reads through MiXCR, one entry per CDR3 protein. The sample has approximately 130,000 distinct CDR3 sequences, 20% to 25% seen once. At least ten counts were recorded for this clonotype. As yet, its antigen is unknown. The TCR comes from a female donor with breast cancer. Some clones in this sample may be carry-over from other donors' samples. The chain links TRBV6-5 to TRBJ1-5; D uncertain. The specimen was axillary lymph node tissue. The CDR3 protein is CASSSGESNQPQHF. CDR3 nucleotide sequence: TGTGCCAGCAGTTCCGGTGAGAGCAATCAGCCCCAGCATTTT.